Sequencing of this TCR beta chain was carried out in a study of T-cell reconstitution after alpha-beta-depleted transplantation in children. V shed 5 bases and J 3 bases; nucleotides not matched to a gene: 9. The CDR3 extends over 15 amino acids. Per germline, CDR1 SGHTA and CDR2 FQGNSA. Study-level findings and limits: Surviving recipient T cells and thymic progenitors produced the high day-60 TCRbeta diversity seen in some patients. At one year after transplant, newly produced T cells mostly accounted for T-cell counts and diversity.

With respect to this clonotype: The antigen is unknown.

Unique molecular identifiers tagged the TCRbeta library. TCRdb re-analysed the PCR reads in MiXCR, keeping a single row per CDR3 protein. The table lists 450,000 to 700,000 distinct CDR3 sequences, 25% to 30% of them singletons, with about a third in the top ten. The sequencing used PBMCs, collected before TCRalphabeta/CD19-depleted stem cell transplant. This chain links TRBV7-2 with TRBJ1-1; 7 bases are a match to TRBD1. The origin of this receptor is a boy less than two years old with Wiskott-Aldrich syndrome, due to receive a stem cell transplant. Written as DNA, the CDR3 is TGTGCCAGCAGCAGAACCGGGACAGCCGACACTGAAGCTTTCTTT. It codes for CASSRTGTADTEAFF.